This is a list of T cell receptor beta chains from one sample in a study of blood T cells in healthy people across ages. TCRdb re-analysed the 5' RACE reads in MiXCR, keeping a single row per CDR3 protein. The table has hundreds of thousands of distinct CDR3 sequences, 20% to 30% seen once. This same sample was also part of a study on T cells of mothers and their children.

Sequencing input: blood. The receptors originated from a boy aged 10-17 years in good health. CDR3s leave out the opening cysteine and the closing phenylalanine or tryptophan. A D gene is named only where the DNA matches it firmly.

CDR3 | J | V | length | D
AWSVQSGTEAF | TRBJ1-1 | TRBV30 | 11 | NA
SARIPGGGNEQY | NA | TRBV20-1 | 12 | TRBD2
SARKDLNTEAF | TRBJ1-1 | TRBV20-1 | 11 | NA
ASSVAGTLHEKLF | TRBJ1-4 | TRBV25-1 | 13 | NA
ASSLGTGFGEQF | TRBJ2-1 | TRBV5-5 | 12 | TRBD1
ASSPRVESSIKETQY | TRBJ2-5 | TRBV18 | 15 | NA
ASSLAGTGSGNTIY | TRBJ1-3 | TRBV7-2 | 14 | TRBD1
ASSSLTSDTGELF | TRBJ2-2 | TRBV5-6 | 13 | NA
ASSVGRSKGYSPLH | TRBJ1-6 | TRBV9 | 14 | NA
SARDPDSPRFYEQY | NA | TRBV20-1 | 14 | NA
ASSQGPRGTEAF | TRBJ1-1 | TRBV16 | 12 | NA
ASSQDVPSGGYQETQY | TRBJ2-5 | TRBV4-3 | 16 | TRBD2
ASRRGGHSSYALGTEAF | TRBJ1-1 | TRBV6-1 | 17 | NA
SATLTSGLSYEQY | TRBJ2-7 | TRBV20-1 | 13 | TRBD2
ASSLAGGGGEEETQY | TRBJ2-5 | TRBV7-8 | 15 | TRBD2
ASSLHRQGAQY | TRBJ2-5 | TRBV12-3/TRBV12-4 | 11 | TRBD1
ASRGQPNQPQH | TRBJ1-5 | TRBV28 | 11 | TRBD1
ASSSWARVLRETLY | TRBJ2-5 | TRBV6-6 | 14 | NA
ASSPRSGAEAF | TRBJ1-1 | TRBV9 | 11 | NA
SAPTGLNNEQF | TRBJ2-1 | TRBV20-1 | 11 | NA
GSRRGSPLGYT | TRBJ1-2 | TRBV5-1 | 11 | NA
ASSVAPQEYGVVF | TRBJ1-1 | TRBV9 | 13 | NA
ASSLAQGEKLF | TRBJ1-4 | TRBV7-9 | 11 | NA
ASSQEFGRKIENIQY | TRBJ2-4 | TRBV4-1 | 15 | NA
ASSLGGDEKLF | TRBJ1-4 | TRBV7-8 | 11 | NA
ASSFSGYDTIY | TRBJ1-3 | TRBV28 | 11 | NA
AIGGTSYHEQF | NA | TRBV10-3 | 11 | NA
ASSPFSYNEQF | TRBJ2-1 | TRBV6-2/TRBV6-3 | 11 | NA
ASRPDREVYEHY | TRBJ2-7 | TRBV27 | 12 | TRBD1
ASRLQGTTGELF | TRBJ2-2 | TRBV6-5 | 12 | NA
ASSLLYGQGARGELF | TRBJ2-2 | TRBV11-2 | 15 | TRBD1
ASSPQGENSNQPQH | TRBJ1-5 | TRBV6-6 | 14 | TRBD1
ASSLTGTPNTEAF | TRBJ1-1 | TRBV19 | 13 | NA
SAPGGQETQY | TRBJ2-5 | TRBV20-1 | 10 | TRBD2
ASNDDGELF | TRBJ2-2 | TRBV9 | 9 | NA
ASSPGHHLYNEQF | TRBJ2-1 | TRBV18 | 13 | NA
SAQRGASGNTIY | TRBJ1-3 | TRBV20-1 | 12 | NA
SATTGRVAF | TRBJ1-1 | TRBV20-1 | 9 | NA
ASSLGTSGNTDTQY | TRBJ2-3 | TRBV27 | 14 | TRBD2
SVEGQPGEQY | TRBJ2-7 | TRBV29-1 | 10 | NA
ASSEGARSLAEQY | NA | TRBV2 | 13 | NA
ASSQDGSYNEQF | TRBJ2-1 | TRBV4-3 | 12 | NA
ASSFTSALRAGLYSYNEQF | TRBJ2-1 | TRBV5-5 | 19 | NA
ASSLRQQDSTDTQY | TRBJ2-3 | TRBV5-1 | 14 | NA
ASSDSLVVRSYEQY | TRBJ2-7 | TRBV27 | 14 | NA
ASSVAIGETQY | TRBJ2-5 | TRBV9 | 11 | NA
ASSLVPPGHKAFYEQY | TRBJ2-7 | TRBV28 | 16 | NA
ASSPQGEAGEQY | TRBJ2-7 | TRBV12-3/TRBV12-4 | 12 | TRBD1
ASSPPTVTQY | TRBJ2-5 | TRBV28 | 10 | NA